This entry is about one T cell receptor (beta chain). What it recognizes is unknown. Just one base apart from a much larger clone, this may be a read error. Sample-barcoded 5' priming and a J-beta primer mix drove a second PCR of about 6 to 12 cycles. TCRdb ran MiXCR on the 5' RACE reads and lists one entry per CDR3 protein. The repertoire consists of more than 800,000 distinct CDR3 sequences, with 25% to 35% occurring once and the leading ten covering 17%. This entry comes from a study of blood T cells in healthy people across ages. Study observations and caveats: Age showed a roughly linear inverse relationship with TCR beta diversity per million T cells.

The V gene's germline CDR1 is LGHDT and CDR2 YNNKEL (reference sequence). V lost 2 bases and J lost 12, with 16 bases in between. There are 13 residues in the CDR3. Sequencing input: blood. The chain recombines TRBV3-1 with TRBJ2-5; D is undetermined. The TCR originated in a woman aged 80 or older in good health. The CDR3 loop reads CASSQYVMDAKYF. The CDR3 DNA reads TGTGCCAGCAGCCAATATGTGATGGACGCCAAGTACTTC.